Shown below are 11 T cell receptor beta chains from a single sample sequenced in a study of T cell repertoires in cytomegalovirus infection. TCRdb reprocessed the reads via MiXCR and lists one record per CDR3 protein. The repertoire has roughly 700,000 distinct CDR3 sequences, 30% to 35% of them found once; the top ten carry over 15%. Antigens for these TCRs are unknown. The sequenced sample was cultured PBMCs, obtained from culture after CMV antigen stimulation. The receptors shown here come from a human donor in good health (CMV status not recorded). Some clones in this sample may be carry-over from other donors' samples.

The chain carries TRBV12-3 or TRBV12-4 and TRBJ2-7, with 12 bases identical to TRBD2. This CDR3 is 14 amino acids long. V dropped 6 bases and J dropped 10; count of bases not matched to a gene: 10. The CDR3 protein is CASSPTSGSLRQYF. CDR3 nucleotide sequence: TGTGCCAGCAGCCCGACTAGCGGGAGTCTGAGACAGTACTTC.

This clonotype has a handful of counts. The V gene is TRBV2, the J gene TRBJ1-4, with 9 positions matching TRBD1. The germline V gene encodes CDR1 SNHLY and CDR2 FYNNEI. V was pared by 6 bases and J by 3 bases, with 5 bases of the junction left unmatched. The CDR3 loop spans 15 amino acids. The CDR3 here is CASREQGAANEKLFF. CDR3 sequence (DNA): TGTGCCAGCAGGGAACAGGGGGCGGCTAATGAAAAACTGTTTTTT.

Concerning this clonotype: Being one base from a much bigger clone, this may be a read error. The chain couples TRBV12-3 or TRBV12-4 to TRBJ1-4; 7 nucleotides match TRBD1. The CDR3 runs to 13 residues. CDR3 region: CASRRQGNEKLLF. For the CDR3, the DNA is TGTGCCAGCAGGCGACAGGGAAATGAAAAACTGCTTTTT.

This clonotype has more than one count but fewer than ten. The chain uses TRBV5-4 and TRBJ2-1; no clear D gene. The CDR3 has 15 residues. CDR1 is SGHNT and CDR2 is YYREEE in the germline V gene (reference sequence). V lost 4 bases, J lost 14 bases, and 25 bases lay in between. CDR3 loop: CASSVIPRTPVSEFF. The CDR3 nucleotides are TGTGCCAGCAGCGTGATCCCCCGGACCCCCGTCTCGGAGTTCTTC.

This clonotype was counted only a few times. J is TRBJ2-7 and V is TRBV6-1; D is undetermined. CDR1 and CDR2 from the germline V gene are MNHNS and SASEGT. V lost 7 bases, J lost 2 bases, and 9 bases lay in between. CDR3 size: 12 residues. CDR3 sequence (DNA): TGTGCCAGCACAGGAACTACCTACGAGCAGTACTTC. Protein: CASTGTTYEQYF.

The CDR3 nucleotides are TGTGCCATCAGGGCTAGCGGGACGAGCTCCTACAATGAGCAGTTCTTC. Its protein is CAIRASGTSSYNEQFF. The chain employs TRBV10-3 and TRBJ2-1; 9 bases line up with TRBD2. Looked up from germline, CDR1 is ENHRY and CDR2 is SYGVKD. Trimming took 6 bases from V and 0 from J; bases not matched to a gene: 6. This CDR3 has 16 residues.

A few counts support this clonotype. The rearrangement uses TRBV7-8 and TRBJ2-7; the D is unclear. The CDR3 runs to 14 residues. V lost 4 bases and J lost 2, with 12 bases in between. Germline values: CDR1 SGHVS, CDR2 FQNEAQ. CDR3 DNA: TGTGCCAGCAGCTCCGACAAACTACCCTACGAGCAGTACTTC. It specifies CASSSDKLPYEQYF.

This clonotype has ten or more counts. The chain is built from TRBV7-9 and TRBJ1-1; tentatively, D is TRBD1 (5 bases). V was trimmed by 7 bases and J by 1 base, leaving 13 bases between them. Germline V gives CDR1 SEHNR, CDR2 FQNEAQ (reference sequence). The CDR3 covers 14 residues. For the CDR3, the DNA is TGTGCCAGCATCTACCACGGGGGGAACACTGAAGCTTTCTTT. This gives the protein CASIYHGGNTEAFF.

This clonotype was seen a few times. The chain is built from TRBV27 and TRBJ2-5; 8 bases align to TRBD1. There are 14 residues in the CDR3. Germline-derived CDR1 and CDR2 are MNHEY and SMNVEV (reference sequence). Germline trimming cut 3 bases from V and 5 bases from J; bases unmatched to any gene: 5. The CDR3 DNA reads as TGTGCCAGCAGTTTTCTCCCAGGGGGCGAGACCCAGTACTTC. Amino acids: CASSFLPGGETQYF.

This clonotype was found a few times. The J gene is TRBJ2-5, the V gene TRBV5-5; 11 nucleotides agree with TRBD2. With 0 bases clipped from V and 1 base from J, the junction kept 11 bases outside the gene matches. This CDR3 comprises 19 residues. The germline V gene has CDR1 SGHKS and CDR2 YYEKEE (reference sequence). CDR3 amino acids: CASSLEVFGTSGPQETQYF. The CDR3 coding sequence is TGTGCCAGCAGCTTGGAGGTCTTCGGGACTAGCGGTCCCCAAGAGACCCAGTACTTC.

The chain's CDR3 is CASSYLAGGPGEQYF. Written as DNA, the CDR3 is TGTGCCAGCAGCTACCTAGCGGGAGGGCCGGGTGAGCAGTACTTC. The chain joins TRBV7-4 to TRBJ2-7; 12 nucleotides line up with TRBD2. Germline V lookup: CDR1 SGHVT, CDR2 SQSDAQ. CDR3 size: 15 residues. The ends lost 4 bases at V and 7 bases at J; junction bases unmatched: 8.